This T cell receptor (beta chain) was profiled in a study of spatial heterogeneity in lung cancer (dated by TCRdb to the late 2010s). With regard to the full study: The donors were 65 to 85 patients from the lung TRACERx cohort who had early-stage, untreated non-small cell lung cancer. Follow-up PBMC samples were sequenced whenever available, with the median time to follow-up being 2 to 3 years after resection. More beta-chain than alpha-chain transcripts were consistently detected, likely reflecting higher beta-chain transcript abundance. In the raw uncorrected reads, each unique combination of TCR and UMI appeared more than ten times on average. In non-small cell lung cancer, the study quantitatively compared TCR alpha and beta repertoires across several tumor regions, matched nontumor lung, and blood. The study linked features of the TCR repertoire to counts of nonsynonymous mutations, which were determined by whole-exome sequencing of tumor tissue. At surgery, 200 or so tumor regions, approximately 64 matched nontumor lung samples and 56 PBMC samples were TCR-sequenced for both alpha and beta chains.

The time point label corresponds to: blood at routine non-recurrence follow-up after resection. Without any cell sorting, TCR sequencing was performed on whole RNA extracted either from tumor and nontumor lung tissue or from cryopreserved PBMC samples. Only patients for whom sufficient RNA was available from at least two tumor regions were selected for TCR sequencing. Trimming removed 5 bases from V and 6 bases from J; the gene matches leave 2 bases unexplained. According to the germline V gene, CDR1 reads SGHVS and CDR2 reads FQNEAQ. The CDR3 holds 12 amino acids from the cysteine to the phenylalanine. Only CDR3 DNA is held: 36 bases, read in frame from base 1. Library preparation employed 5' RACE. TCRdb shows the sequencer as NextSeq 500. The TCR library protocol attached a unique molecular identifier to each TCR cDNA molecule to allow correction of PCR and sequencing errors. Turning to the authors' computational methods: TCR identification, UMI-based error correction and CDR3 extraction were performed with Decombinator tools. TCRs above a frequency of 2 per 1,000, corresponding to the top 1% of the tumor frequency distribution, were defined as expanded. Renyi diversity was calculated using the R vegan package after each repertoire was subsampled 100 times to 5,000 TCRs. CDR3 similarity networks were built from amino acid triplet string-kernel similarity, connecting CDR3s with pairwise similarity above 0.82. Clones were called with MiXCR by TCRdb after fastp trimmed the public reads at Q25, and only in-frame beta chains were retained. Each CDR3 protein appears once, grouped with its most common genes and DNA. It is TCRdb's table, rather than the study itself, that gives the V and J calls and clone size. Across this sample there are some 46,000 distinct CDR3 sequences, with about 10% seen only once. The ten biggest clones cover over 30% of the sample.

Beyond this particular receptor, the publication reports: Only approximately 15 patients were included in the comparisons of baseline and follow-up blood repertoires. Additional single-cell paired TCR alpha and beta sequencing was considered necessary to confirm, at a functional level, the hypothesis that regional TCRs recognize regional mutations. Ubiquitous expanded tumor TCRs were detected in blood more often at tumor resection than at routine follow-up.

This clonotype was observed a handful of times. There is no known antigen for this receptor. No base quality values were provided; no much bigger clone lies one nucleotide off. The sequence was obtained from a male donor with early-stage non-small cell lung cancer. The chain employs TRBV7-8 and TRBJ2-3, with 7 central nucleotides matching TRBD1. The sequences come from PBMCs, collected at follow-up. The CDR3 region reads CASSEGADTQYF. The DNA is TGTGCCAGCAGCGAGGGGGCGGATACGCAGTATTTT.